The source of this TCR beta chain is a study of T cell repertoires in cytomegalovirus infection (dated by TCRdb to the late 2010s). About the investigation overall: The peptide stimulations were aimed at well-studied HLA-B-restricted epitopes as well as recently identified HLA-C-restricted CMV epitopes, whose presentation resists viral immunomodulation. Donor HLA type was relevant to the analysis, because carriage of CMV infection together with the matching HLA type was indicated by public TCR beta signatures. General study outcomes and caveats: In both this cohort and an independent cohort of 352 donors, the cumulative frequency of public TCR beta family members distinguished carriers of CMV infection plus the relevant HLA type. The ex vivo response was dominated by HLA-C-restricted CMV-specific TCR beta clonotypes, and the single most frequent clonotype in two of eight donors was supplied by these HLA-C-restricted clonotypes.

The meaning of the sample's treatment or condition label: in vitro stimulation with specific CMV peptide epitopes to enrich CMV-specific T cells. Sequencing was performed on an Illumina HiSeq 1500. The raw public reads went through TCRdb reprocessing: fastp at Q25, MiXCR clone calling, in-frame beta chains kept. Merged by CDR3 protein, the rows form single entries marked with the most common genes and DNA. Counted in this sample were 400,000 to 600,000 distinct CDR3 sequences; about 44% of them appeared once. The ten most abundant clones make up approximately 40% of the sample. This clonotype has a handful of counts. Its cognate antigen has yet to be identified. No per-base quality is available; no much larger clone lies one base away. In the germline V gene (reference sequence), CDR1 corresponds to LNHDA and CDR2 to SQIVND. Reading from cysteine to phenylalanine, the CDR3 counts 13 amino acids. The kept DNA is CDR3 alone, 39 bases in frame from the first base. V and J are truncated by 5 bases and 6 bases respectively, leaving an intervening sequence of 13 bases.

The rearranged segments are TRBV19 and TRBJ1-1, with no reliable assignment of the D segment. The input for sequencing was cultured PBMCs, taken from culture after CMV antigen stimulation. The origin of this receptor is a human donor in good health (CMV status not recorded). Some clones in this sample may be carry-over from other donors' samples. The CDR3 loop reads CASSLRHGAEAFF. The nucleotides read TGTGCCAGTAGTCTCCGGCATGGGGCTGAAGCTTTCTTT.